Listed below are T cell receptor beta chains from one sample, sequenced in a study of T-cell reconstitution after alpha-beta-depleted transplantation in children. MiXCR was run by TCRdb on the PCR reads, yielding one entry per CDR3 protein. The repertoire consists of about 72,000 distinct CDR3 sequences, with around 7.9% occurring once and the leading ten covering approximately 2.3%. Sequencing used PBMCs from the stem cell graft donor, obtained from the stem cell graft. These receptor sequences come from a human donor who donated a stem cell graft to a child with acute lymphoblastic leukemia. The conserved cysteine and the conserved F or W are not part of the CDR3 here.

cdr3_aa: ASSLGLPWSYNEQF; v_call: TRBV6-5; j_call: TRBJ2-1; cdr3_length: 14
cdr3_aa: ASSLVGNEQF; v_call: TRBV28; j_call: TRBJ2-1; cdr3_length: 10
cdr3_aa: ASSWGPGSYEQY; v_call: TRBV11-2; j_call: TRBJ2-7; cdr3_length: 12
cdr3_aa: ARGTSGKETQY; v_call: TRBV2; j_call: TRBJ2-5; cdr3_length: 11
cdr3_aa: ASSDASGSSTDTQY; v_call: TRBV9; j_call: TRBJ2-3; cdr3_length: 14
cdr3_aa: ASSFRPSSSYEQY; v_call: TRBV28; j_call: TRBJ2-7; cdr3_length: 13
cdr3_aa: ASSQEVRGTEAF; v_call: TRBV14; j_call: TRBJ1-1; cdr3_length: 12
cdr3_aa: ASIDQETQY; v_call: TRBV28; j_call: TRBJ2-5; cdr3_length: 9
cdr3_aa: ATSDSNADTQY; v_call: TRBV24-1; j_call: TRBJ2-3; cdr3_length: 11
cdr3_aa: ASSVGAGESAF; v_call: TRBV9; j_call: TRBJ1-1; cdr3_length: 11
cdr3_aa: ASSPGPNTGELF; v_call: TRBV27; j_call: TRBJ2-2; cdr3_length: 12
cdr3_aa: ASSVVEGPGTIQY; v_call: TRBV9; j_call: TRBJ2-4; cdr3_length: 13
cdr3_aa: ASSFGQTGYNEQF; v_call: TRBV7-9; j_call: TRBJ2-1; cdr3_length: 13
cdr3_aa: ASSFGGQYSNQPQH; v_call: TRBV7-6; j_call: TRBJ1-5; cdr3_length: 14
cdr3_aa: SVARQGEYEQY; v_call: TRBV29-1; j_call: TRBJ2-7; cdr3_length: 11
cdr3_aa: ASSSRTGSYEQY; v_call: TRBV28; j_call: TRBJ2-7; cdr3_length: 12
cdr3_aa: ASSSVRGREYNDQF; v_call: TRBV11-2; j_call: TRBJ2-1; cdr3_length: 14
cdr3_aa: ASSLDTSGSFRN; v_call: TRBV5-1; j_call: TRBJ2-7; cdr3_length: 12
cdr3_aa: ASSLDRGAGELF; v_call: TRBV7-3; j_call: TRBJ2-2; cdr3_length: 12
cdr3_aa: ASRQNSNQPQH; v_call: TRBV2; j_call: TRBJ1-5; cdr3_length: 11
cdr3_aa: ASSQAQGRETQY; v_call: TRBV14; j_call: TRBJ2-5; cdr3_length: 12
cdr3_aa: ASRTDRGSEQY; v_call: TRBV27; j_call: TRBJ2-7; cdr3_length: 11